This T cell receptor beta chain was profiled in a study of blood T cell repertoires in COVID-19. TCRdb's copy holds only in-frame clones and misses some; the assay was immunoSEQ multiplex PCR. The table records about 190,000 clones, around 80% of them present only once. V lost 2 bases to trimming and J lost 1 base; unmatched junction nucleotides: 11. Germline values: CDR1 SGHRS, CDR2 YFSETQ. This CDR3 contains 17 residues. This rearrangement joins TRBV5-1 to TRBJ1-1; 7 bases map to TRBD1. This clonotype originated in a woman in her 50s with acute COVID-19. The specimen was PBMCs or T cells enriched from blood (not recorded which). CDR3 DNA sequence: TGCGCCAGCAGCTTTGCACTAGGCGGGACAGAGAACACTGAAGCTTTCTTT. It encodes CASSFALGGTENTEAFF.